This entry lists 13 T cell receptor beta chains sequenced from one sample in a study of blood T cell repertoires in COVID-19. Generated by immunoSEQ multiplex PCR, the TCRdb table keeps only in-frame clones and is missing some. The table lists 200,000 to 250,000 clones, approximately 90% of them singletons. Sequencing was done on a sample of peripheral blood. The receptors originated from a man aged 55 to 69 with COVID-19, enrolled during active disease.

The chain joins TRBV19 to TRBJ1-3; TRBD1 might be the D (6 bases). V was shortened by 4 bases and J by 0 bases, with 13 bases between the two germline ends. CDR1 and CDR2 from the germline V gene are LNHDA and SQIVND (reference sequence). This CDR3 is built from 16 residues. CDR3 coding DNA: TGTGCCAGTAGTACCTGGACAGTCGGCTCTGGAAACACCATATATTTT. This encodes CASSTWTVGSGNTIYF.

The chain couples TRBV7-3 to TRBJ2-7; D unresolved. The length of the CDR3 is 13 residues. Trimming stripped 1 base from V and 7 bases from J, with 11 bases between. In germline, CDR1 is SGHTA, CDR2 FQGTGA. The CDR3 region has the DNA TGTGCCAGCAGCTTAAACTCGGGTAGGGAGCAGTACTTC. Amino acid sequence: CASSLNSGREQYF.

V is TRBV21-1 and J is TRBJ2-7; the table's D gene call, TRBD1, was not cross checked with the DNA. TRBV21-1 corresponds to a pseudogene. This CDR3 region has 20 residues. The chain's CDR3 is CASSSRGQDRTSNPSYEQYF. The CDR3 DNA is TGTGCCAGCAGCTCCAGAGGTCAGGACAGGACCTCTAATCCCTCCTACGAGCAGTACTTC.

The rearrangement uses TRBV19 and TRBJ1-3, with a weak D call TRBD1 (5 bases). From germline, CDR1 is LNHDA and CDR2 SQIVND (reference sequence). Trimming cost V 6 bases and J 0 bases, with 12 bases left between them. The CDR3 length is 15 residues. As DNA, the CDR3 is TGTGCCAGTAGGGCCGACAGAAACTCTGGAAACACCATATATTTT. It specifies CASRADRNSGNTIYF.

The rearrangement links TRBV18 to TRBJ2-7; TRBD1 agrees at 7 bases. The CDR3 is 14 residues long. V lost 3 bases to trimming and J lost 6 bases; unmatched junction nucleotides: 8. Germline-derived CDR1 and CDR2 are KGHSH and LQKENI. CDR3 amino acids: CASSPMRQGGEQYF. For the CDR3, the DNA is TGTGCCAGCTCACCGATGAGACAGGGTGGCGAGCAGTACTTC.

The chain carries TRBV10-3 and TRBJ1-1, with 10 nucleotides matching TRBD1. This CDR3 has 15 residues. With V trimmed by 3 bases and J by 4 bases, 5 bases remained unmatched. Germline V gives CDR1 ENHRY, CDR2 SYGVKD. The CDR3 loop is CAISDRTGGPTEAFF. The CDR3 DNA is TGTGCCATCAGTGATCGGACAGGGGGGCCCACTGAAGCTTTCTTT.

The V call is TRBV12-3 or TRBV12-4, the J call TRBJ1-2; D gene unclear. Trimming shortened V by 2 bases and J by 5 bases, and 9 bases separated the two germline ends. The CDR3 runs 13 residues. The CDR3 sequence is CASSLSPPYGYTF. The CDR3 DNA is TGTGCCAGCAGTTTAAGCCCGCCTTATGGCTACACCTTC.

V gene TRBV19 combines with J gene TRBJ1-2; maybe TRBD1 (5 bases). Between the trimmed V and J ends, which lost 5 bases and 0 bases, there was a span of 13 bases. Germline CDR1 LNHDA, CDR2 SQIVND (reference sequence). The CDR3 length is 15 residues. CDR3 loop: CASSGRGEANYGYTF. The CDR3 coding sequence is TGTGCCAGTAGTGGGAGGGGCGAAGCTAACTATGGCTACACCTTC.

V usage is TRBV9 and J usage is TRBJ1-1, with TRBD1 matching 8 bases. CDR3 length: 14 residues. Unmatched junction bases numbered 2, after V lost 3 bases and J lost 1 base. Germline lookup yields CDR1 SGDLS and CDR2 YYNGEE. DNA of the CDR3: TGTGCCAGCAGCGGGGGACAGGCGAACACTGAAGCTTTCTTT. This translates into CASSGGQANTEAFF.

This chain joins TRBV28 and TRBJ2-1; the match to TRBD2 covers 8 bases. The ends lost 3 bases at V and 7 bases at J; junction bases unmatched: 14. Germline CDR1 MDHEN, CDR2 SYDVKM. The CDR3 extends over 17 amino acids. The CDR3 DNA is TGTGCCAGCAGTTTCTCCTTAGGCGCGGGAGGTGGGAATGAGCAGTTCTTC. Protein: CASSFSLGAGGGNEQFF.

J is TRBJ1-2 and V is TRBV18, with a tentative D call TRBD1 (5 bases). CDR3 length: 12 residues. Trimming removed 8 bases at V and 4 bases at J, with 11 bases between. Germline CDR1 is KGHSH and CDR2 is LQKENI. CDR3 amino acids: CASRGLIYGYTF. DNA for the CDR3: TGTGCCAGCCGGGGACTGATCTATGGCTACACCTTC.

The chain is built from TRBV27 and TRBJ2-2; 8 nucleotides align to TRBD1. Trimming took 5 bases from V and 5 from J; bases not matched to a gene: 4. CDR1 MNHEY and CDR2 SMNVEV come from the germline V gene (reference sequence). This CDR3 is built from 14 residues. CDR3 DNA: TGTGCCAGCAGTCCCAGACAGGGGACCGGGGAGCTGTTTTTT. Translated, it gives CASSPRQGTGELFF.

V and J are TRBV6-6 and TRBJ1-2; D is possibly TRBD1 (6 bases). Germline CDR1 is MNHNY and CDR2 is SVGAGI (reference sequence). The CDR3 totals 13 residues. Trimming stripped 10 bases from V and 4 bases from J, with 16 bases between. The CDR3 DNA is TGTGCCACCCACCCGGGGGGCCGCTATGGCTACACCTTC. Protein product: CATHPGGRYGYTF.